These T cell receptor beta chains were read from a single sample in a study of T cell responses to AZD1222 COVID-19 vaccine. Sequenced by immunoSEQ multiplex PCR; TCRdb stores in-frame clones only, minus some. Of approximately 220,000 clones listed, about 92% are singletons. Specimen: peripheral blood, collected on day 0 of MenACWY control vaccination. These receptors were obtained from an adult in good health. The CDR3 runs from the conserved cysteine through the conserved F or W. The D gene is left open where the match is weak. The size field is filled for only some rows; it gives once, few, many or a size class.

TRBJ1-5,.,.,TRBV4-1,TGCGCCAGCAGCCAAGGGGTTAAACAGCCCCAGCATTTT,CASSQGVKQPQHF
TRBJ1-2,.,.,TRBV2,TGTGCCAGCAGTGATGGTCCGAACTATGGCTACACCTTC,CASSDGPNYGYTF
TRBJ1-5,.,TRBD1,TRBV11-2,TGTGCCAGCAGCTTAGGACAGGGTAGCAATCAGCCCCAGCATTTT,CASSLGQGSNQPQHF
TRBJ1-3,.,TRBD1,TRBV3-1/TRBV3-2,TGTGCCAGCAGCCAAGGACAGGGTCTGGCAGGAAACACCATATATTTT,CASSQGQGLAGNTIYF
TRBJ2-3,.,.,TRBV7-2,TGTGCCAGCAGCTTTCGGGGCACAGATACGCAGTATTTT,CASSFRGTDTQYF
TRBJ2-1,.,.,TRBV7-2,TGTGCCAGCAGCTTAATCCCGGGAAATGAGCAGTTCTTC,CASSLIPGNEQFF
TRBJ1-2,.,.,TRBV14,TGTGCCAGCAGCCACCTAACCAGGATCAACTATGGCTACACCTTC,CASSHLTRINYGYTF
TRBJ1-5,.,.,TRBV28,TGTGCCAGCAGTGATACAGGGATGGAGCCCCAGCATTTT,CASSDTGMEPQHF
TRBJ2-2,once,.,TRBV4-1,TGCGCCAGCAGCCAAGCGGTAACAGAGAGAAACAGGGAGCTGTTTTTT,CASSQAVTERNRELFF
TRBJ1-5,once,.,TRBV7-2,TGTGCCAGCAGCTTAGTGGAGGGCTCCGGGGGCAATCAGCCCCAGCATTTT,CASSLVEGSGGNQPQHF
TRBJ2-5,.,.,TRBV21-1,TGTGCCAGCAGCAAATCCCCACGGTTGGACAGGGGACCCCAAGAGACCCAGTACTTC,CASSKSPRLDRGPQETQYF
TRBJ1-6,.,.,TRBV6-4,TGTGCCAGCAGCCCGACGGGGGGCCTATATAATTCACCCCTCCACTTT,CASSPTGGLYNSPLHF
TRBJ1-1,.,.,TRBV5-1,TGCGCCAGCAGCTTGGTTGCCGTGAACACTGAAGCTTTCTTT,CASSLVAVNTEAFF
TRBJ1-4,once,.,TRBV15,TGTGCCACCAGCAGAGCGGGGGGTGAAAAACTGTTTTTT,CATSRAGGEKLFF
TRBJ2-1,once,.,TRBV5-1,TGCGCCAGCAGTCCGGGATCGAGCTCCTACAATGAGCAGTTCTTC,CASSPGSSSYNEQFF
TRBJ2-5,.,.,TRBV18,TGTGCCAGCTCACCACCGCGTGGGGGATCAGAGACCCAGTACTTC,CASSPPRGGSETQYF
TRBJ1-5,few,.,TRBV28,TGTGCCAGCAGTCCCCTACACCGTTATAGCAATCAGCCCCAGCATTTT,CASSPLHRYSNQPQHF
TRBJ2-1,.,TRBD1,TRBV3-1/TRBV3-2,TGTGCCAGCAGCCAAGCCGGGACAGTCTCCTACAATGAGCAGTTCTTC,CASSQAGTVSYNEQFF
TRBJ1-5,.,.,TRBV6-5,TGTGCCAGCAGTTTTGGAGGGGGTGGCAATCAGCCCCAGCATTTT,CASSFGGGGNQPQHF
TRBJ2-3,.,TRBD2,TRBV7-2,TGTGCCAGCAGCTTGGACAGCGGGGGGGCCTTGGATACGCAGTATTTT,CASSLDSGGALDTQYF
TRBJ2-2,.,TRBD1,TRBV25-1,TGTGCCAGCAGTGCGTCACCGGGACAGGGGCTGAACGGGGAGCTGTTTTTT,CASSASPGQGLNGELFF
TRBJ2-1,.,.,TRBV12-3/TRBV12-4,TGTGCCAGCAGCCGCGGGACACAGCAGTTCTTC,CASSRGTQQFF
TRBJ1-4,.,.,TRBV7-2,TGTGCCAGCAGCTCGACACCTACGGCCTATGAAAAACTGTTTTTT,CASSSTPTAYEKLFF
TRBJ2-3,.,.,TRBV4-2,TGTGCCAGCAGCCCCCACGGGACTCCGGGCACAGATACGCAGTATTTT,CASSPHGTPGTDTQYF
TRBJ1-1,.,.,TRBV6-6,TGTGCCAGCAGTTACTCTCGGGGGACTGAAGCTTTCTTT,CASSYSRGTEAFF
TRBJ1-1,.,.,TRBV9,TGTGCCAGCAGCGCCACTCGTGGCACTGAAGCTTTCTTT,CASSATRGTEAFF
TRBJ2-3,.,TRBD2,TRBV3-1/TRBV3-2,TGTGCCAGCAGCCCGTTTAGACAGCGGGGGGCGTGGAATACGCAGTATTTT,CASSPFRQRGAWNTQYF
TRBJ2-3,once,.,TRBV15,TGTGCCACCAGCAGATCCTGGGGGGTAGCGCGTAGCACAGATACGCAGTATTTT,CATSRSWGVARSTDTQYF
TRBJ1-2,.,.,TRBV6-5,TGTGCCAGCAGTTACTCGACGAGAGCTAACTATGGCTACACCTTC,CASSYSTRANYGYTF
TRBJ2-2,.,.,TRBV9,TGTGCCAGCAGCCCCAGACATCTTAACACCGGGGAGCTGTTTTTT,CASSPRHLNTGELFF
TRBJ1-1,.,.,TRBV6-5,TGTGCCAGCAGTTACTCAGGACAGAATAAAGCTTTCTTT,CASSYSGQNKAFF
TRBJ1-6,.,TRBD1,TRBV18,TGTGCCAGCTCACAGGTGGGACAGGGTGCCGGCGCCTATAATTCACCCCTCCACTTT,CASSQVGQGAGAYNSPLHF
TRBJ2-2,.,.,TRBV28,TGTGCCAGCAGGAAGACAGTCGGGGAGCTGTTTTTT,CASRKTVGELFF
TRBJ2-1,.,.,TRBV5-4,TGTGCCAGCAGCTCGGCCCTAGCAAAGAATGAGCAGTTCTTC,CASSSALAKNEQFF
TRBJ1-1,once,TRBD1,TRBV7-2,TGTGCCAGCAGCTCGTGGACAGGGAACACTGAAGCTTTCTTT,CASSSWTGNTEAFF
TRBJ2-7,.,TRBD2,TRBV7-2,TGTGCCAGCAGCTTAGGCGGGGGGGCCCGGGAGCAGTACTTC,CASSLGGGAREQYF
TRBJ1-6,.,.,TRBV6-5,TGTGCCAGCAGTCAACAGGGAAGTTCACCCCTCCACTTT,CASSQQGSSPLHF